The rows below give T cell receptor beta chains drawn from one sample of a study of blood T cell repertoires in COVID-19. Clones were read by immunoSEQ multiplex PCR, and TCRdb kept only the in-frame ones, dropping some. The table records approximately 200,000 clones, nearly 90% of them present only once. The material sequenced was PBMCs or T cells enriched from blood (not recorded which). The receptor source for this set is a man aged 25-45 years who had recovered from COVID-19. The CDR3 runs from the conserved cysteine through the conserved F or W.

J	V	CDR3
TRBJ1-2	TRBV2	CASILNRVEGGYTF
TRBJ2-1	TRBV7-2	CASSLRLAGGAEQFF
TRBJ2-2	TRBV30	CAWIGQRFGGGELFF
TRBJ1-1	TRBV2	CASNVLTGGDEAFF
TRBJ1-2	TRBV6-2/TRBV6-3	CASSYFAQGRSGAYTF
TRBJ1-1	TRBV6-2/TRBV6-3	CASSGLRGTEAFF
TRBJ2-1	TRBV11-2	CASSLGRTDYNEQFF
TRBJ2-1	TRBV15	CATSRSHAEAYNEQFF
TRBJ1-2	TRBV27	CASSLEGRAGYTF
TRBJ2-7	TRBV7-8	CASSYTGTSALYEQYF
TRBJ2-7	TRBV6-6	CASRNRGTGPDEQYF
TRBJ2-3	TRBV7-8	CASSLAGGGYTQYF
TRBJ2-1	TRBV30	CAWSILAVTRNEQFF
TRBJ1-5	TRBV19	CATNGGGSSNQPQHF
TRBJ2-7	TRBV4-1	CASSHLASYEQYF
TRBJ2-1	TRBV7-9	CASSFGGEANEQFF
TRBJ1-1	TRBV29-1	CSVLYSGNTEAFF
TRBJ1-2	TRBV28	CASSLRGSWGYTF
TRBJ1-2	TRBV12-3/TRBV12-4	CASSPGSSGYTF
TRBJ2-6	TRBV5-1	CASSSPGSGANVLTF